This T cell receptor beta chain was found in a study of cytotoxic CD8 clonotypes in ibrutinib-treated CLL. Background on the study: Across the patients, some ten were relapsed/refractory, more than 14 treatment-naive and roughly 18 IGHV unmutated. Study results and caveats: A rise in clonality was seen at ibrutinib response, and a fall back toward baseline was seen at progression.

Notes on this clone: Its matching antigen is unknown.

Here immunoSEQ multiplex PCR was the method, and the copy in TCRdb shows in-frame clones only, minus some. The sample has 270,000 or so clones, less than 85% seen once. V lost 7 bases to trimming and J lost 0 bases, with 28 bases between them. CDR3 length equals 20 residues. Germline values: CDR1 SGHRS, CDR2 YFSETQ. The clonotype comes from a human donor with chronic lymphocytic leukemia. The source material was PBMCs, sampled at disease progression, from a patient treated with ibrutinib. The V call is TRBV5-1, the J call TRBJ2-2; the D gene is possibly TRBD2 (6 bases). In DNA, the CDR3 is TGCGCCAGCCATCACATTCCGGGACTCACAACCGGCCCGAACACCGGGGAGCTGTTTTTT. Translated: CASHHIPGLTTGPNTGELFF.